A single T cell receptor (beta chain) is shown here with its context. Germline V gives CDR1 LNHDA, CDR2 SQIVND (reference sequence). V was clipped by 5 bases and J by 0 bases, with 11 bases between them. The CDR3 is made up of 14 amino acids. These data originate in a study of T cell changes during pregnancy in multiple sclerosis. The data were produced by immunoSEQ multiplex PCR, yet TCRdb's version contains in-frame clones alone and is incomplete. Of tens of thousands of clones detected, roughly 93% appear once; the ten largest clones hold roughly 1.4%. The sample here was peripheral blood, taken in the second trimester of pregnancy. The source of this sequence is a female donor with multiple sclerosis, enrolled in a pregnancy study. The rearrangement links TRBV19 to TRBJ2-7; D is unresolved. The CDR3 nucleotides are TGTGCCAGTAGTTATGGGCTGCTCTCCTACGAGCAGTACTTC. Translated: CASSYGLLSYEQYF.